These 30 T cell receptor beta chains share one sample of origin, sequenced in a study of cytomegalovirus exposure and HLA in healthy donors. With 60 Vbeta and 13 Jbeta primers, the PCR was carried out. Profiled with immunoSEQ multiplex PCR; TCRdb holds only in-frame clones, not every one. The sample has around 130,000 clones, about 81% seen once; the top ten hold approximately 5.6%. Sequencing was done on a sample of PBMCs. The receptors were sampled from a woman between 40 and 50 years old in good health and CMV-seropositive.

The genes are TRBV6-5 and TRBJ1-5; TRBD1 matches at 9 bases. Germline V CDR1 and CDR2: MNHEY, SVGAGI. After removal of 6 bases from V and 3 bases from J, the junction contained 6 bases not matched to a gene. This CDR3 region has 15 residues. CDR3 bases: TGTGCCAGCAGGCAACAGGGGGCGAACAATCAGCCCCAGCATTTT. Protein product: CASRQQGANNQPQHF.

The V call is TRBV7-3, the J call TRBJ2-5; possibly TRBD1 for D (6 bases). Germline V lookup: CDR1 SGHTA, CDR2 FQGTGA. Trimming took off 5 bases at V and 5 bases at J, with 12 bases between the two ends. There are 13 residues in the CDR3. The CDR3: CASSHRVGETQYF. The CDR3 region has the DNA TGTGCCAGCAGCCACAGGGTTGGGGAGACCCAGTACTTC.

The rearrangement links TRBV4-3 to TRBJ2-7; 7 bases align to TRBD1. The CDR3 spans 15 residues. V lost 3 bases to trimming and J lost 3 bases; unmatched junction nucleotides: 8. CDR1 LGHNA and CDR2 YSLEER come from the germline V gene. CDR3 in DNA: TGCGCCAGCAGCCAGGGCCCCGGGACAGTCTACGAGCAGTACTTC. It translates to CASSQGPGTVYEQYF.

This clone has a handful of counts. The chain's CDR3 is CASSRGTYEQYF. CDR3 coding DNA: TGTGCCAGCAGCCGCGGAACCTACGAGCAGTACTTC. The V gene is TRBV6-6, the J gene TRBJ2-7, with unresolved D. Germline-derived CDR1 and CDR2 are MNHNY and SVGAGI (reference sequence). This CDR3 is built from 12 residues. The ends were cut back, 6 bases at V and 2 bases at J, with 8 bases in the middle.

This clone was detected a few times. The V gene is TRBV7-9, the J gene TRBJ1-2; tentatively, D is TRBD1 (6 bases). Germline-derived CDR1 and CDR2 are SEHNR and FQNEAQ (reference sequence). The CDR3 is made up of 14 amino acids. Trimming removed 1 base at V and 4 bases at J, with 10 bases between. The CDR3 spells CASSLVGGLYGYTF. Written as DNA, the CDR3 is TGTGCCAGCAGCTTAGTGGGGGGGCTCTATGGCTACACCTTC.

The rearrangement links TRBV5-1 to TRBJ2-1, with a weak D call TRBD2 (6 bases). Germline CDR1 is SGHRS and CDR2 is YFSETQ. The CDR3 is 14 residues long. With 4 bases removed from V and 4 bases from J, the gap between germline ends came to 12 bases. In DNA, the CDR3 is TGCGCCAGCAGCCGCGGGGACGGATACAATGAGCAGTTCTTC. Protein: CASSRGDGYNEQFF.

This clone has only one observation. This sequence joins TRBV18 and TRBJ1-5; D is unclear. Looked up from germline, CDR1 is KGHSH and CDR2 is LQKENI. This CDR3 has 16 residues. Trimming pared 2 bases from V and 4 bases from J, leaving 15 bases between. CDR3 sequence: CASSPWEAADNQPQHF. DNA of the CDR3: TGTGCCAGCTCACCATGGGAGGCGGCGGATAATCAGCCCCAGCATTTT.

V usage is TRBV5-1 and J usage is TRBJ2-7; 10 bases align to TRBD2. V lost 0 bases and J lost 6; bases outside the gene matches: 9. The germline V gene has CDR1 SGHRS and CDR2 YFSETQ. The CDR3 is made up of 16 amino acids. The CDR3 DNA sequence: TGCGCCAGCAGCTTGGTCGTGGCTAGCGGGAGCGGCGAGCAGTACTTC. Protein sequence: CASSLVVASGSGEQYF.

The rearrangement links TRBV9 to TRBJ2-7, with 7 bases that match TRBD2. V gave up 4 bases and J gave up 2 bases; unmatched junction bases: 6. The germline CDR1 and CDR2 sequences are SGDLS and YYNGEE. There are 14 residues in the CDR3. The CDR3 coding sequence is TGTGCCAGCAGCCCGAGCGCGGGGGCCTACGAGCAGTACTTC. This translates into CASSPSAGAYEQYF.

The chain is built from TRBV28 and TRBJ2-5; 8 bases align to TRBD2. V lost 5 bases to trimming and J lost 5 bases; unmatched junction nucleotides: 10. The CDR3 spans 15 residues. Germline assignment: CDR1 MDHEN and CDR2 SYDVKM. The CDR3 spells CASSGVREELETQYF. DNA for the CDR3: TGTGCCAGCAGTGGGGTGCGGGAGGAGTTGGAGACCCAGTACTTC.

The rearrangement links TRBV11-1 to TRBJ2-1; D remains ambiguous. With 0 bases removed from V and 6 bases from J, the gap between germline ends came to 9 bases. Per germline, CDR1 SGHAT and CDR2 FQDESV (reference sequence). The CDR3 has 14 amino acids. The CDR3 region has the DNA TGTGCCAGCAGCTTAGCCCTCGCGTCCAATGAGCAGTTCTTC. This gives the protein CASSLALASNEQFF.

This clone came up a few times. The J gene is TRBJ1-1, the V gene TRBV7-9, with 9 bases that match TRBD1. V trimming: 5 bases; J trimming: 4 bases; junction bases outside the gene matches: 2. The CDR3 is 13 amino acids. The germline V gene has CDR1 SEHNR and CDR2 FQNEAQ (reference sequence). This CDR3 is CASSETGGTEAFF. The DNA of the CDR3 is TGTGCCAGCAGCGAGACAGGGGGCACTGAAGCTTTCTTT.

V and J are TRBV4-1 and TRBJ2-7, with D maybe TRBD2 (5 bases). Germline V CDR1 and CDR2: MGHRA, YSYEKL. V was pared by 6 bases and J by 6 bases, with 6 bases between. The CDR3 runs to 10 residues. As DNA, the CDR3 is TGCGCCAGCAGTGAGGGCGAGCAGTACTTC. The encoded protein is CASSEGEQYF.

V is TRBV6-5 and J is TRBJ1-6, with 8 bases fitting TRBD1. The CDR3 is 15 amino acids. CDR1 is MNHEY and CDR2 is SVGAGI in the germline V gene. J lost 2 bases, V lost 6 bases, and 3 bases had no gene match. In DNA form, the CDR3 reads TGTGCCAGCAGCGGACAGGGCACCTATAATTCACCCCTCCACTTT. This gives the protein CASSGQGTYNSPLHF.

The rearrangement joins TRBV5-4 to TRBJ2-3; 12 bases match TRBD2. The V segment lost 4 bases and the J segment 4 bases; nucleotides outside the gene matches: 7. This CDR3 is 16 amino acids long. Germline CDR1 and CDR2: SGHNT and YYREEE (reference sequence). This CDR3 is CASSPRLAGVSDTQYF. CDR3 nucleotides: TGTGCCAGCAGCCCAAGACTAGCGGGAGTGTCAGATACGCAGTATTTT.

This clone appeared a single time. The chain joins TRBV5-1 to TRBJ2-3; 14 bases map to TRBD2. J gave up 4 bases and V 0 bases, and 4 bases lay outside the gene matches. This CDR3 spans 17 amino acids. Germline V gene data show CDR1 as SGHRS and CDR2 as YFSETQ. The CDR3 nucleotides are TGCGCCAGCAGCTTGGGACTAGCGGGAGGGCGCGCAGATACGCAGTATTTT. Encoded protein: CASSLGLAGGRADTQYF.

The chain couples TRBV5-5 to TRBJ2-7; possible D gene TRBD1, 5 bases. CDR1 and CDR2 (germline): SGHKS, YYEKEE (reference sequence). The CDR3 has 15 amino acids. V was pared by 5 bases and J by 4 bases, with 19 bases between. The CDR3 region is CASSPAGNSMYEQYF. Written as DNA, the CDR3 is TGTGCCAGCAGTCCCGCAGGGAATTCCATGTACGAGCAGTACTTC.

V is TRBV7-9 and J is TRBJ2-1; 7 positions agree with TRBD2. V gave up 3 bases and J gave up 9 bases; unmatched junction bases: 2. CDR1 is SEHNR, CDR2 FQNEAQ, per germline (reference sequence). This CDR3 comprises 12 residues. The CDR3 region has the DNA TGTGCCAGCAGCTTGCTAGCGGTTGAGCAGTTCTTC. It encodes CASSLLAVEQFF. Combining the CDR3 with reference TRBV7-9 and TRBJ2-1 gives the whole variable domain DTGVSQNPRHKITKRGQNVTFRCDPISEHNRLYWYRQTLGQGPEFLTYFQNEAQLEKSRLLSDRFSAERPKGSFSTLEIQRTEQGDSAMYLCASSLLAVEQFFGPGTRLTVL.

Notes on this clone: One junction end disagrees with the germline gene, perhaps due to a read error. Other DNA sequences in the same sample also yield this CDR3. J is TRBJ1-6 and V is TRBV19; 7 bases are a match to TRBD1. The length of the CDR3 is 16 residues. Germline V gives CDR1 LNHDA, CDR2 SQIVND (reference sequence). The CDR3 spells CASSQENRGWVSPLHF. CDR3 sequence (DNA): TGCGCCAGTAGCCAGGAGAACAGGGGATGGGTTTCACCCCTCCACTTT.

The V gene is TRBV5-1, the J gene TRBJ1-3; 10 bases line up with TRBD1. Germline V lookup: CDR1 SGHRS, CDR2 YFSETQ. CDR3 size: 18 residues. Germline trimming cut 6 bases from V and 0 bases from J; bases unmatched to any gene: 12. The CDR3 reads CASTPEGQGSYSGNTIYF. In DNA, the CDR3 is TGCGCCAGCACTCCGGAGGGACAGGGGAGCTACTCTGGAAACACCATATATTTT.

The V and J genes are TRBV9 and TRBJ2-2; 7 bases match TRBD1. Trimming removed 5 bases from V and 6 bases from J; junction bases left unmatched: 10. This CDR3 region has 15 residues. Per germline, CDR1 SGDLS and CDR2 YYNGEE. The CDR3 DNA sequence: TGTGCCAGCAGTTCATCCGCAGGGGGAGCCGGGGAGCTGTTTTTT. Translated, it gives CASSSSAGGAGELFF.

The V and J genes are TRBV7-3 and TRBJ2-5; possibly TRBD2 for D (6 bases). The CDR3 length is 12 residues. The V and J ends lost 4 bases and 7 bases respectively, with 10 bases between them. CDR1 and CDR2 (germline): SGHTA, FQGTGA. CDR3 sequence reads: CASSSQEGTQYF. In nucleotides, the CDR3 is TGTGCCAGCAGCTCCCAGGAGGGGACCCAGTACTTC. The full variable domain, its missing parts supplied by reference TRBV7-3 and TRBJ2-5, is GAGVSQTPSNKVTEKGKYVELRCDPISGHTALYWYRQSLGQGPEFLIYFQGTGAADDSGLPNDRFFAVRPEGSVSTLKIQRTERGDSAVYLCASSSQEGTQYFGPGTRLLVL.

The CDR3 coding sequence is TGTGCCAGCAGCGCGGGACTAGCGGGAGGTATTACCCCCACAGATACGCAGTATTTT. Its translation is CASSAGLAGGITPTDTQYF. V and J are TRBV9 and TRBJ2-3; 15 positions match TRBD2. The CDR3 totals 19 residues. The J segment lost 2 bases and the V segment lost 3 bases, leaving 10 bases of the junction unmatched. Germline assignment: CDR1 SGDLS and CDR2 YYNGEE.

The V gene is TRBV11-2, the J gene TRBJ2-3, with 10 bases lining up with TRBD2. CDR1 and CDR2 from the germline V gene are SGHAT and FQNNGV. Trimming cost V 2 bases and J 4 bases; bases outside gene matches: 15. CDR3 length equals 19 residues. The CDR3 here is CASSLRQPLLAGFADTQYF. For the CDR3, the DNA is TGTGCCAGCAGCTTAAGGCAACCCTTACTAGCGGGATTTGCAGATACGCAGTATTTT.

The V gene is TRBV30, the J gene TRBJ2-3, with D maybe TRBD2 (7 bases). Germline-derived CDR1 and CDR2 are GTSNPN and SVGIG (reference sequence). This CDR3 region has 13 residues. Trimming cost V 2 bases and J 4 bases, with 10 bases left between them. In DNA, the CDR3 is TGTGCCTGGAGTCGAGGGGGGGCAGATACGCAGTATTTT. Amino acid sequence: CAWSRGGADTQYF. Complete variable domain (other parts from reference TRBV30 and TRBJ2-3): SQTIHQWPATLVQPVGSPLSLECTVEGTSNPNLYWYRQAAGRGLQLLFYSVGIGQISSEVPQNLSASRPQDRQFILSSKKLLLSDSGFYLCAWSRGGADTQYFGPGTRLTVL.

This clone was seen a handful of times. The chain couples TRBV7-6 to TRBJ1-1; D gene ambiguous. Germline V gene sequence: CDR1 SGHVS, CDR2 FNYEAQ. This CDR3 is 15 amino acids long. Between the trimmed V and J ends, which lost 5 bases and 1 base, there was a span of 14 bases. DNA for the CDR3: TGTGCCAGCAGCCAAACCGAGGCGGCGAACACTGAAGCTTTCTTT. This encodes CASSQTEAANTEAFF. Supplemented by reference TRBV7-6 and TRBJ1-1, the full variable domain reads GAGVSQSPRYKVTKRGQDVALRCDPISGHVSLYWYRQALGQGPEFLTYFNYEAQQDKSGLPNDRFSAERPEGSISTLTIQRTEQRDSAMYRCASSQTEAANTEAFFGQGTRLTVV.

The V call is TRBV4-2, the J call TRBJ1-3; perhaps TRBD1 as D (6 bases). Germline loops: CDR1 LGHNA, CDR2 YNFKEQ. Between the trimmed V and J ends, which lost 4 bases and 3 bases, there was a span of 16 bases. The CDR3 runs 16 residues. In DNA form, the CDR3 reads TGTGCCAGCAGCCCGGCGAGCCGACAGGTTGGAAACACCATATATTTT. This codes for CASSPASRQVGNTIYF.

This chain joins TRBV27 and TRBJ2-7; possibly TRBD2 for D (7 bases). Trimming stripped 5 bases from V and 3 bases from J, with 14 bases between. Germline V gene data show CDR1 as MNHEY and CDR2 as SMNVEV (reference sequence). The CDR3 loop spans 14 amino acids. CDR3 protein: CASSPGRGGYEQYF. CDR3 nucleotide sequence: TGTGCCAGCAGTCCAGGGAGGGGGGGCTACGAGCAGTACTTC.

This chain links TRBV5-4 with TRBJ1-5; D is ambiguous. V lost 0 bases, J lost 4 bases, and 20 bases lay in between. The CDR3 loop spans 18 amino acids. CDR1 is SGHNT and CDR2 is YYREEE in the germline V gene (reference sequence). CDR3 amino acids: CASSLDGIEIKGNQPQHF. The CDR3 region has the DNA TGTGCCAGCAGCTTGGACGGGATAGAAATAAAAGGGAATCAGCCCCAGCATTTT. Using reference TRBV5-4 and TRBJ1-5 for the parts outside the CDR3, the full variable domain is ETGVTQSPTHLIKTRGQQVTLRCSSQSGHNTVSWYQQALGQGPQFIFQYYREEENGRGNFPPRFSGLQFPNYSSELNVNALELDDSALYLCASSLDGIEIKGNQPQHFGDGTRLSIL.

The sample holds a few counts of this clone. The DNA for the CDR3 is TGTGCCAGCAGTTCCGGGACAGGGGTTGAGACCCAGTACTTC. The encoded protein is CASSSGTGVETQYF. The chain joins TRBV2 to TRBJ2-5, with TRBD1 matching over 10 bases. The V and J ends lost 5 bases and 5 bases, in that order; junction bases with no gene match: 5. The CDR3 sequence is 14 residues long. Germline V gene lookup returns CDR1 SNHLY and CDR2 FYNNEI.